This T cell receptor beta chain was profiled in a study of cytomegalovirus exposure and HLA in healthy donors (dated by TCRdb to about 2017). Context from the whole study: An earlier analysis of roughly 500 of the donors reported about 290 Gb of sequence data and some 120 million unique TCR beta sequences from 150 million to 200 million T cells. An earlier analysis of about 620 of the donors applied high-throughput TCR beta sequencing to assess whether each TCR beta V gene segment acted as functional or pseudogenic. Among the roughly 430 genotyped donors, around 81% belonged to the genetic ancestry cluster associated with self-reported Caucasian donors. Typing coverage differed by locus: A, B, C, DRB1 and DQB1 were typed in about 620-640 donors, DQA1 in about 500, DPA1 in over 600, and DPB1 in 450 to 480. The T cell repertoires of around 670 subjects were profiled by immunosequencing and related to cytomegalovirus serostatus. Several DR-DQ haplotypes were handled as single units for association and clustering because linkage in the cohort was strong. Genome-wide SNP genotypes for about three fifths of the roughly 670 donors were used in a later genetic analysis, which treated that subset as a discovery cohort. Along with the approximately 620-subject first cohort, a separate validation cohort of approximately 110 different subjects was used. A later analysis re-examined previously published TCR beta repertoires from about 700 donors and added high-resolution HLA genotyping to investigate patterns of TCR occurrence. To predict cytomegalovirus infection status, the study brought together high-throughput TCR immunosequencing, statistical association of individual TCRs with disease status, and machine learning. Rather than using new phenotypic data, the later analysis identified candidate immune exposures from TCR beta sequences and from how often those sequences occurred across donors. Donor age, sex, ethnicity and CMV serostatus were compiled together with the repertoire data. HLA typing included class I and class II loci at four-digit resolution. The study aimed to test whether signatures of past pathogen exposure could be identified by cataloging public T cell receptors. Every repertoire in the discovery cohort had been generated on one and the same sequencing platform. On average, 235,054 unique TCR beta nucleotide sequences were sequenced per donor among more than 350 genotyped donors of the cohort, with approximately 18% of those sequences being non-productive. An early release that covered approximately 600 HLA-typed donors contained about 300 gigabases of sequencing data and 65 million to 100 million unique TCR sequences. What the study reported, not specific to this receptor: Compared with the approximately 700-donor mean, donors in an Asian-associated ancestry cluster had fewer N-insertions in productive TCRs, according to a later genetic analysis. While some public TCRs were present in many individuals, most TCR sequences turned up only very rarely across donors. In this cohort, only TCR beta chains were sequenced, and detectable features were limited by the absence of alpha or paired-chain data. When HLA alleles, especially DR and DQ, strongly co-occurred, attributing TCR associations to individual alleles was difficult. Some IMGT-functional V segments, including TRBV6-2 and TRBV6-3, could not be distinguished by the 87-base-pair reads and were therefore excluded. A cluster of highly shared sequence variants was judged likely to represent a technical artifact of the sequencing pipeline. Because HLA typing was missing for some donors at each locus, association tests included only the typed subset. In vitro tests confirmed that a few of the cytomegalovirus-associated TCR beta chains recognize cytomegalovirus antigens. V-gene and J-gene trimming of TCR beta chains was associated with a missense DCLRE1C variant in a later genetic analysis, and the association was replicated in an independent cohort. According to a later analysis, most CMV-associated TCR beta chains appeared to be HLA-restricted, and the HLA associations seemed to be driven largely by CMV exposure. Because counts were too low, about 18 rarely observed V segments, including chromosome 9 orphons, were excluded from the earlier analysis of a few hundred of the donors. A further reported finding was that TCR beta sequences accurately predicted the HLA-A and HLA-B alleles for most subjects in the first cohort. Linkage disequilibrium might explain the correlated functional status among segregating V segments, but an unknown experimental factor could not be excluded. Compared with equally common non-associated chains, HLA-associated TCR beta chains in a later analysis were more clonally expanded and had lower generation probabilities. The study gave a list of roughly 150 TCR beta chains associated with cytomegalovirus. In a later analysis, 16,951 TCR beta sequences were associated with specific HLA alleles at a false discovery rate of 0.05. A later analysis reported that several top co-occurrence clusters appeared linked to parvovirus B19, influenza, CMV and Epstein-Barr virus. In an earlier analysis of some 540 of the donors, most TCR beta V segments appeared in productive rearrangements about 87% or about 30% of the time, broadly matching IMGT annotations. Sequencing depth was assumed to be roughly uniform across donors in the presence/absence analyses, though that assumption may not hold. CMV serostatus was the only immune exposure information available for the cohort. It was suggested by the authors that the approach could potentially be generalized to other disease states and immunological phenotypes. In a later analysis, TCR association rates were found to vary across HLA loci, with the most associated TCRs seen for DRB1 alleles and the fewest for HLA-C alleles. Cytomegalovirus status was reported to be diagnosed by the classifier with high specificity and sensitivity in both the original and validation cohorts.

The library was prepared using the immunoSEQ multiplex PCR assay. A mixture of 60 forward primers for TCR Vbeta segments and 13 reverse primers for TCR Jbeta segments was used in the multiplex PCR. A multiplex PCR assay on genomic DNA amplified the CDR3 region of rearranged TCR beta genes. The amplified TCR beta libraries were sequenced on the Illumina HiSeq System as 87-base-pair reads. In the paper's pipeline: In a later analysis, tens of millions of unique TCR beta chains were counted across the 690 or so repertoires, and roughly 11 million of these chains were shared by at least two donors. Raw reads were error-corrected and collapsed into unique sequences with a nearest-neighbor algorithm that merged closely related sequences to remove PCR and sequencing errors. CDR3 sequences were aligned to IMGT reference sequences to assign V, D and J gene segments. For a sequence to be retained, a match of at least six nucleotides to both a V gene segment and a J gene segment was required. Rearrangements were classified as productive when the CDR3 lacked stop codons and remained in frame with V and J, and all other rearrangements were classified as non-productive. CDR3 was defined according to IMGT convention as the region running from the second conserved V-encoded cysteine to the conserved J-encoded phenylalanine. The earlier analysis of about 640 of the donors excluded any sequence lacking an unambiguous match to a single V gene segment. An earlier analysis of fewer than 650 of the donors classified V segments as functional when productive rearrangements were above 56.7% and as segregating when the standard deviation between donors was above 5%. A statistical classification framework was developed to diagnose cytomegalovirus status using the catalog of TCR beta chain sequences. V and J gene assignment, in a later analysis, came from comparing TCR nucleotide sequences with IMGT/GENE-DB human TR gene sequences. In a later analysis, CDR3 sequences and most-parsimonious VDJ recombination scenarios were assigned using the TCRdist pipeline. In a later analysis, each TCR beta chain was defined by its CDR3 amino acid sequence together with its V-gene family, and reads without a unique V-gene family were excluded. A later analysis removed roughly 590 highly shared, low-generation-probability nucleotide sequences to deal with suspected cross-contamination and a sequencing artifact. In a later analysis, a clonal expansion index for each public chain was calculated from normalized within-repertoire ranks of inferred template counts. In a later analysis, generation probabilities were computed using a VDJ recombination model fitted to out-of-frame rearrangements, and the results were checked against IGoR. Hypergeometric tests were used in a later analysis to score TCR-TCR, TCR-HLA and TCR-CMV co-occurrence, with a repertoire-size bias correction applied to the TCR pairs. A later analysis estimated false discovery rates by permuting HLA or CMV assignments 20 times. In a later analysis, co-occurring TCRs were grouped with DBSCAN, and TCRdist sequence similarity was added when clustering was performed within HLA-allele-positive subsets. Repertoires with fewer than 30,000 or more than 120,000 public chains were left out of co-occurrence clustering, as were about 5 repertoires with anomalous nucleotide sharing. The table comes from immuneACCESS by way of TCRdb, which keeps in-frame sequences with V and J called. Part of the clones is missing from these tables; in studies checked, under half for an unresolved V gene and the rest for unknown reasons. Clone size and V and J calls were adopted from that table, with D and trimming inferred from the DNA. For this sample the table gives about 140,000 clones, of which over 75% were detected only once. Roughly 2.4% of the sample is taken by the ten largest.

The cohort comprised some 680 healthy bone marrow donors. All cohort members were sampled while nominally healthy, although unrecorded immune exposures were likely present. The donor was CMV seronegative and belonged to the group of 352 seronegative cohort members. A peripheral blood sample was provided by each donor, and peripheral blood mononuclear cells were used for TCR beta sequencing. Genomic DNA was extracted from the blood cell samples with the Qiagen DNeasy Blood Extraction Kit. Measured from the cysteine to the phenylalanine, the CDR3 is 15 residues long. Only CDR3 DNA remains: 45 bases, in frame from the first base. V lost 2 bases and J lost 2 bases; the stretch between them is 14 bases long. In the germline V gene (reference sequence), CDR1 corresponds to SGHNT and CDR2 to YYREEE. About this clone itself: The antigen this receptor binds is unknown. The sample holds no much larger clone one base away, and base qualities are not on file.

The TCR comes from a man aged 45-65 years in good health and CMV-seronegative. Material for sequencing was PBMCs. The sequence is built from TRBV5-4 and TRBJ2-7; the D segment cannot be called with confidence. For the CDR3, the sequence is CASSLLVGSAYEQYF. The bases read TGTGCCAGCAGCTTACTCGTCGGTTCTGCCTACGAGCAGTACTTC.